Each of the 7 T cell receptor beta chains below was sequenced from the same sample in a study of cytomegalovirus exposure and HLA in healthy donors. PCR was performed using 60 Vbeta and 13 Jbeta primers. The protocol was immunoSEQ multiplex PCR, while the TCRdb copy is restricted to in-frame clones and leaves out a portion. The sample lists about 190,000 clones, about 77% seen once, with approximately 4.8% in the top ten. The sequencing input was PBMCs. Receptors originate from a man between 25 and 39 years old in good health and CMV-seropositive.

V and J are TRBV9 and TRBJ1-1, with D maybe TRBD1 (6 bases). Germline V gene lookup returns CDR1 SGDLS and CDR2 YYNGEE. CDR3 size: 11 residues. The ends were cut back, 3 bases at V and 11 bases at J, with 11 bases in the middle. CDR3 sequence: CASSGLRGAFF. DNA of the CDR3: TGTGCCAGCAGCGGACTGAGGGGGGCTTTCTTT.

This clone was counted only a few times. The rearrangement uses TRBV29-1 and TRBJ2-5; weak D call: TRBD2 (5 bases). The ends were cut back, 4 bases at V and 2 bases at J, with 11 bases in the middle. Germline V CDR1 and CDR2: SQVTM, ANQGSEA. This CDR3 region has 13 residues. CDR3 nucleotide sequence: TGCAGCGTTGGGACGCGGGCTCAAGAGACCCAGTACTTC. This gives the protein CSVGTRAQETQYF.

The chain joins TRBV19 to TRBJ2-7; weak D call: TRBD2 (5 bases). V was cut by 4 bases and J by 8 bases, with 21 bases left in between. CDR1 LNHDA and CDR2 SQIVND come from the germline V gene (reference sequence). The CDR3 totals 15 residues. The DNA for the CDR3 is TGTGCCAGTAGTAGGTCATATGAGTCTAGCCGAAAGCAGTACTTC. As protein: CASSRSYESSRKQYF.

This chain joins TRBV4-1 and TRBJ1-5; 7 bases agree with TRBD1. The CDR3 spans 14 residues. V dropped 4 bases and J dropped 6; count of bases not matched to a gene: 6. CDR1 and CDR2 from the germline V gene are MGHRA and YSYEKL. CDR3 in amino acids: CASSPSRDSQPQHF. In nucleotides, the CDR3 is TGCGCCAGCAGCCCCAGCCGGGACAGTCAGCCCCAGCATTTT.

This clone was detected only once. The chain is built from TRBV2 and TRBJ2-1; possible D gene TRBD1, 5 bases. Trimming shortened V by 3 bases and J by 12 bases, and 15 bases separated the two germline ends. The CDR3 totals 13 residues. Germline-derived CDR1 and CDR2 are SNHLY and FYNNEI. CDR3 protein: CASSDTRDGVQFF. DNA for the CDR3: TGTGCCAGCAGTGACACCAGGGATGGTGTGCAGTTCTTC.

The chain combines TRBV7-9 with TRBJ2-7; D is possibly TRBD2 (7 bases). CDR3 length: 17 amino acids. Deletions cut 2 bases from V and 5 bases from J, with 22 bases between. The germline CDR1 and CDR2 sequences are SEHNR and FQNEAQ (reference sequence). The CDR3 bases are TGTGCCAGCAGCTTATTCGAACGGGGGGCTAAGGGCCACGAGCAGTACTTC. Translated: CASSLFERGAKGHEQYF.

V and J are TRBV5-1 and TRBJ2-5; possibly TRBD1 for D (5 bases). Germline CDR1 is SGHRS and CDR2 is YFSETQ. This CDR3 is 15 amino acids long. V was pared by 0 bases and J by 4 bases, with 13 bases between. CDR3 DNA sequence: TGCGCCAGCAGCTTGGAAGGAGAAAGGGGAGAGACCCAGTACTTC. Protein sequence: CASSLEGERGETQYF.